The present TCR beta chain was sequenced within a study of cytotoxic CD8 clonotypes in ibrutinib-treated CLL. Study information: The patients comprised more than ten relapsed/refractory and roughly 15 treatment-naive cases, about 18 IGHV unmutated. Sequenced samples delivered averages of around 250,000 productive templates and 75,000 to 95,000 productive rearrangements.

Sequenced by immunoSEQ multiplex PCR; TCRdb stores in-frame clones only, minus some. The sample shows 150,000 or so clones, 60% to 85% of them seen only once. The germline V gene encodes CDR1 SGHTA and CDR2 FQGTGA. The CDR3 totals 13 residues. V was shortened by 5 bases and J by 2 bases, with 9 bases between the two germline ends. The study, taken as a whole, reports: Public clonotypes occurred uncommonly; on treatment, they contracted or remained stable.

This clone was seen once. No antigen is known for it. J is TRBJ1-1 and V is TRBV7-3; D unresolved. Material: PBMCs, obtained after 24 months of ibrutinib treatment. This TCR derives from a human donor with chronic lymphocytic leukemia. The CDR3 spells CASSAGRNTEAFF. Here the CDR3 DNA reads TGTGCCAGCAGCGCGGGCCGAAACACTGAAGCTTTCTTT.